The 26 T cell receptor beta chains listed next were all sequenced from one sample in a study of T cells in Graves' hyperthyroidism and ophthalmopathy. TCR beta CDR3 regions were amplified from RNA. When the TCR CDR3 underwent first-round RT-PCR, the HTBI primer set was used. From the multiplex PCR reads, TCRdb called clonotypes with MiXCR, one entry per CDR3 protein. The repertoire holds about half a million distinct CDR3 sequences, with about 20% as singletons. Sequencing used blood. These receptors were obtained from a man aged 40-50 years with Graves' ophthalmopathy.

This chain connects TRBV9 to TRBJ2-7; 8 bases match TRBD2. V lost 0 bases, J lost 2 bases, and 7 bases stayed unmatched. This CDR3 is 16 amino acids long. The germline CDR1 and CDR2 sequences are SGDLS and YYNGEE. The CDR3 protein is CASSVGSAGETYEQYF. The CDR3 nucleotides read TGTGCCAGCAGCGTAGGTTCAGCGGGAGAGACCTACGAGCAGTACTTC.

This clonotype was counted a few times. CDR3 in amino acids: CASSLPDLNTEAFF. CDR3 bases: TGCGCCAGCAGCCTTCCCGACCTGAACACTGAAGCTTTCTTT. This chain connects TRBV5-1 to TRBJ1-1; unclear D gene. CDR3 length: 14 amino acids. V shed 4 bases and J shed 0 bases, with 10 bases lying between them. Germline CDR1 SGHRS, CDR2 YFSETQ.

The chain recombines TRBV19 with TRBJ1-2, with a tentative D call TRBD1 (5 bases). The CDR3 runs 13 residues. The germline gives CDR1 LNHDA, CDR2 SQIVND (reference sequence). Trimming shortened V by 5 bases and J by 7 bases, and 14 bases separated the two germline ends. The CDR3 DNA follows: TGTGCCAGTAGTTCTCCAGGGTGGAGTGGCTACACCTTC. It codes for CASSSPGWSGYTF.

This chain links TRBV19 with TRBJ2-1; D perhaps matches TRBD1 (6 bases). The CDR3 runs 15 residues. Trimming took 6 bases from V and 6 from J, leaving 18 bases between them. Germline CDR1 LNHDA, CDR2 SQIVND (reference sequence). CDR3 sequence: CASSQQGSLSNEQFF. CDR3 bases: TGTGCCAGTAGCCAACAGGGATCTCTGTCCAATGAGCAGTTCTTC. Combining the CDR3 with reference TRBV19 and TRBJ2-1 gives the whole variable domain DGGITQSPKYLFRKEGQNVTLSCEQNLNHDAMYWYRQDPGQGLRLIYYSQIVNDFQKGDIAEGYSVSREKKESFPLTVTSAQKNPTAFYLCASSQQGSLSNEQFFGPGTRLTVL.

V gene TRBV6-5 combines with J gene TRBJ1-1, with TRBD1 as a possible D gene (6 bases). Germline loops: CDR1 MNHEY, CDR2 SVGAGI. This CDR3 region has 15 residues. The V and J ends lost 2 bases and 3 bases respectively, with 13 bases between them. The CDR3 reads CASSYLTGWDTEAFF. Here the CDR3 DNA reads TGTGCCAGCAGTTACCTAACAGGGTGGGACACTGAAGCTTTCTTT.

A word on this clonotype: One end of the junction varies from germline; a read error may be responsible. The rearrangement joins TRBV2 to TRBJ2-3; 11 bases agree with TRBD2. Per the germline V gene, CDR1 is SNHLY and CDR2 is FYNNEI. This CDR3 region has 15 residues. CDR3 bases: TGTGTCAGCCATAGCGGGGGGGCTGGTGGAGATACGCAGTATTTT. Its protein product is CVSHSGGAGGDTQYF. Together with reference TRBV2 and TRBJ2-3, the CDR3 gives the full variable domain: EPEVTQTPSHQVTQMGQEVILRCVPISNHLYFYWYRQILGQKVEFLVSFYNNEISEKSEIFDDQFSVERPDGSNFTLKIRSTKLEDSAMYFCVSHSGGAGGDTQYFGPGTRLTVL.

This clonotype was counted many times. The chain is built from TRBV6-1 and TRBJ2-1; 13 positions match TRBD2. This CDR3 contains 17 residues. Per germline, CDR1 MNHNS and CDR2 SASEGT. The junction had 11 bases not matched to a gene; V was cut back by 6 bases and J by 6 bases. The CDR3 region is CASRARTSGSGGNEQFF. The CDR3 DNA is TGTGCCAGCAGGGCCCGGACTAGCGGGAGTGGCGGCAATGAGCAGTTCTTC.

A few counts support this clonotype. J is TRBJ2-7 and V is TRBV6-1; unclear D gene. Germline CDR1 reads MNHNS; CDR2 reads SASEGT. V was shortened by 5 bases and J by 0 bases, with 11 bases between the two germline ends. CDR3 length: 14 amino acids. The CDR3 DNA sequence: TGTGCCAGCAGTAATTTATCAGTCTCCTACGAGCAGTACTTC. Its protein is CASSNLSVSYEQYF.

Worth noting for this clonotype: Relative to the germline gene, one junction end is altered; a read error may explain this. The rearrangement uses TRBV2 and TRBJ2-2; 7 bases agree with TRBD2. Germline V gene data show CDR1 as SNHLY and CDR2 as FYNNEI. The CDR3 is made up of 16 amino acids. The chain's CDR3 is CASSQSARELAGELFF. In nucleotides, the CDR3 is TGCGCCAGCAGCCAAAGTGCGCGGGAGCTTGCCGGGGAGCTGTTTTTT.

In its sample, this clonotype was seen many times. This chain uses TRBV11-1 with TRBJ2-7; D gene unclear. The V and J ends lost 3 bases and 5 bases respectively, with 14 bases between them. Germline CDR1 SGHAT, CDR2 FQDESV (reference sequence). The CDR3 runs to 14 residues. This CDR3 is CASSFMDQEDEQYF. The CDR3 region has the DNA TGTGCCAGCAGCTTCATGGACCAAGAGGACGAGCAGTACTTC.

J is TRBJ2-3 and V is TRBV29-1; 9 bases align to TRBD2. The V and J ends lost 6 bases and 2 bases, in that order; junction bases with no gene match: 9. The CDR3 runs 15 residues. Germline V lookup: CDR1 SQVTM, CDR2 ANQGSEA. CDR3 nucleotide sequence: TGCAGCGTAACCAGCGGGGGGCTTAACACAGATACGCAGTATTTT. Translating it yields CSVTSGGLNTDTQYF.

As to this clonotype: A much larger clone is a single base away; this may be a read error. The CDR3 sequence: CASSSAGVREPQGTQYF. CDR3 DNA: TGTGCCAGCAGCTCCGCTGGGGTGCGGGAGCCGCAAGGGACCCAGTACTTC. The V call is TRBV7-2, the J call TRBJ2-5; 7 bases map to TRBD2. The CDR3 is 17 amino acids. The germline CDR1 and CDR2 sequences are SGHTA and FQGNSA.

Details on this clonotype: This may be a read error, as it is one base from a much larger clone. The gene calls are TRBV7-8 and TRBJ2-7; 8 nucleotides agree with TRBD2. J gave up 2 bases and V 4 bases, and 10 bases lay outside the gene matches. Germline values: CDR1 SGHVS, CDR2 FQNEAQ. There are 16 residues in the CDR3. The CDR3 bases are TGTGCCAGCAGCTCTTATTTAGCGGGGCCCGCCTACGAGCAGTACTTC. It specifies CASSSYLAGPAYEQYF.

This clonotype was detected many times. The rearrangement uses TRBV30 and TRBJ1-5; 8 nucleotides align to TRBD1. This CDR3 has 12 residues. In germline, CDR1 is GTSNPN, CDR2 SVGIG (reference sequence). J gave up 4 bases and V 8 bases, and 4 bases lay outside the gene matches. The CDR3 sequence is CAGGTGNQPQHF. CDR3 in DNA: TGTGCCGGAGGGACAGGAAATCAGCCCCAGCATTTT.

This clonotype occurred many times. The chain uses TRBV6-6 and TRBJ1-1; D is unclear. Germline assignment: CDR1 MNHNY and CDR2 SVGAGI (reference sequence). The CDR3 has 14 residues. V shed 0 bases and J shed 1 base, with 6 bases lying between them. The CDR3 region has the DNA TGTGCCAGCAGTTACTCGAGACAGAACACTGAAGCTTTCTTT. It encodes CASSYSRQNTEAFF.

The chain joins TRBV28 to TRBJ1-3, with D perhaps matching TRBD1 (6 bases). This CDR3 is built from 14 residues. CDR1 is MDHEN and CDR2 is SYDVKM in the germline V gene. The V and J ends lost 3 bases and 5 bases respectively, with 11 bases between them. CDR3 loop: CASSFGGRRNTIYF. Written as DNA, the CDR3 is TGTGCCAGCAGTTTCGGGGGCAGAAGAAACACCATATATTTT.

This rearrangement joins TRBV5-1 to TRBJ2-5; tentative D call: TRBD1 (5 bases). The CDR3 totals 14 residues. Per germline, CDR1 SGHRS and CDR2 YFSETQ. V dropped 6 bases and J dropped 2 bases, with 14 bases sitting between them. This CDR3 is CASKGQGSQETQYF. Here the CDR3 DNA reads TGCGCCAGCAAAGGCCAGGGATCACAAGAGACCCAGTACTTC.

This clonotype was recorded a few times. CDR3: CASSGDHGYTF. The DNA of the CDR3 is TGTGCCAGCAGCGGGGATCATGGCTACACCTTC. The J gene is TRBJ1-2, the V gene TRBV7-9; D uncertain. This CDR3 region has 11 residues. V was pared by 5 bases and J by 6 bases, with 7 bases between. CDR1 and CDR2 from the germline V gene are SEHNR and FQNEAQ (reference sequence).

The chain recombines TRBV27 with TRBJ1-1; tentatively, D is TRBD1 (5 bases). The germline V gene has CDR1 MNHEY and CDR2 SMNVEV (reference sequence). There are 12 residues in the CDR3. The CDR3 nucleotides are TGTGCACCTGGGGGAGGGAACACTGAAGCTTTCTTT. Residues: CAPGGGNTEAFF.

The chain carries TRBV7-2 and TRBJ2-7; 8 bases are a match to TRBD1. The ends lost 4 bases at V and 8 bases at J; junction bases unmatched: 13. From germline, CDR1 is SGHTA and CDR2 FQGNSA. CDR3 length: 15 residues. Here the CDR3 reads CASSYGWTGPNKQYF. Here the CDR3 DNA reads TGTGCCAGCAGCTACGGATGGACAGGGCCCAATAAGCAGTACTTC.

The chain uses TRBV14 and TRBJ1-3, with TRBD1 matching 8 bases. Germline values: CDR1 SGHDN, CDR2 FVKESK. The CDR3 spans 16 residues. Trimming cost V 2 bases and J 4 bases; bases outside gene matches: 7. The CDR3 DNA follows: TGTGCCAGCAGCCAAAACCAGGGGGCCTCGGGAAACACCATATATTTT. Residues: CASSQNQGASGNTIYF.

This clonotype was seen ten or more times. The chain combines TRBV12-3 or TRBV12-4 with TRBJ1-4; TRBD1 is a possible D gene (6 bases). Trimming pared 5 bases from V and 7 bases from J, leaving 14 bases between. The CDR3 runs to 14 residues. The CDR3 DNA follows: TGTGCCAGCAGTCCTACAGGGAGCGGTGAAAAACTGTTTTTT. It encodes CASSPTGSGEKLFF.

The V and J genes are TRBV28 and TRBJ1-5; the match to TRBD1 covers 7 bases. The CDR3 contains 15 residues. Germline V gene lookup returns CDR1 MDHEN and CDR2 SYDVKM. Trimming removed 5 bases from V and 7 bases from J; junction bases left unmatched: 11. DNA of the CDR3: TGTGCCAGCAGTCGTCGACAGGGAGGATTACAGCCCCAGCATTTT. Protein product: CASSRRQGGLQPQHF.

This sequence joins TRBV29-1 and TRBJ2-5, with D possibly matching TRBD1 (6 bases). The V gene lost 6 bases and the J gene lost 5 bases, with 16 bases spanning the gap. The CDR3 loop spans 13 amino acids. CDR1 is SQVTM and CDR2 is ANQGSEA in the germline V gene. The CDR3 reads CSVKSGAIETQYF. In DNA, the CDR3 is TGCAGCGTGAAATCAGGGGCGATTGAGACCCAGTACTTC.

This clonotype came up a few times. CDR3 sequence reads: CASSSQAGGRETQYF. The DNA of the CDR3 is TGCGCCAGCAGCTCCCAGGCGGGGGGGAGGGAGACCCAGTACTTC. The V call is TRBV5-1, the J call TRBJ2-5; 9 bases line up with TRBD2. Trimming removed 3 bases from V and 5 bases from J; junction bases left unmatched: 8. This CDR3 is 15 amino acids long. Germline CDR1 and CDR2: SGHRS and YFSETQ.

The chain employs TRBV28 and TRBJ2-1; the match to TRBD1 covers 8 bases. Germline V CDR1 and CDR2: MDHEN, SYDVKM. CDR3 length: 12 amino acids. V lost 6 bases to trimming and J lost 8 bases; unmatched junction nucleotides: 3. This chain's CDR3 is CASRTGVDEQFF. CDR3 coding DNA: TGTGCCAGCAGGACAGGGGTGGATGAGCAGTTCTTC. Combining the CDR3 with reference TRBV28 and TRBJ2-1 gives the whole variable domain DVKVTQSSRYLVKRTGEKVFLECVQDMDHENMFWYRQDPGLGLRLIYFSYDVKMKEKGDIPEGYSVSREKKERFSLILESASTNQTSMYLCASRTGVDEQFFGPGTRLTVL.